This T cell receptor beta chain comes out of a study of regulatory T cells in long-lasting Graves disease. Whole-study results and caveats: Persistent patients shared more public clonotypes (roughly 3,000) than newly diagnosed patients (about 1,000).

This clonotype was seen only a few times. The antigen remains unidentified. Time point given: newly diagnosed GD, antithyroid drugs for less than 3 months. Extracted PBMC RNA gave rise to the TCR library. With iRepertoire HTBI primers and Arm-PCR of CDR3 regions, TCR beta libraries were built. MiXCR, applied by TCRdb to the multiplex PCR reads, yields one record per CDR3 protein. The table records roughly 500,000 distinct CDR3 sequences, 12% to 15% of them present only once. The CDR3 runs 17 residues. Per germline, CDR1 LGHDT and CDR2 YNNKEL (reference sequence). The ends were cut back, 1 base at V and 2 bases at J, with 17 bases in the middle. These sequences were also reported in another study, on T cells in Graves' hyperthyroidism and ophthalmopathy. As that study records: HTBI primers drove first-round RT-PCR of the TCR CDR3.

The chain has TRBV3-1 and TRBJ2-5; D may be TRBD2 (5 bases). The material was peripheral blood mononuclear cells (PBMCs), obtained at new diagnosis, from a patient treated with antithyroid drugs. The sequence was obtained from a woman between 50 and 59 years old with Graves disease. In DNA form, the CDR3 reads TGTGCCAGCAGCCAAGGCCTCCGAGGGTCCCCACAAGAGACCCAGTACTTC. Encoded protein: CASSQGLRGSPQETQYF.